These T cell receptor beta chains were read from a single sample in a study of cytomegalovirus exposure and HLA in healthy donors. The protocol was immunoSEQ multiplex PCR, while the TCRdb copy is restricted to in-frame clones and leaves out a portion. The sample has around 92,000 clones, 65% to 80% seen once. Sequencing was carried out using PBMCs. These TCRs come from a man aged 60-69 years in good health and CMV-seropositive. Both conserved end residues are trimmed from each CDR3.

v_call,j_call,cdr3_aa
TRBV6-1,TRBJ1-6,ASSRGTGRSPLH
TRBV5-1,TRBJ2-5,ASSIDRLRETQY
TRBV18,TRBJ2-5,ASSPSQETQY
TRBV7-8,TRBJ1-1,ASSYQGASAEAF
TRBV10-3,TRBJ2-1,AISEQPGGNSYNEQF
TRBV6-5,TRBJ2-1,ASSQLAGPYNEQF
TRBV29-1,TRBJ2-5,SVEDPFLAGGRPETQY
TRBV5-8,TRBJ2-7,ASSLARGYEQY
TRBV7-8,TRBJ2-7,ASSLGSGGLYEQY
TRBV19,TRBJ1-2,ASNPSGTVGGYT
TRBV5-1,TRBJ1-4,ASSLEGDREKLF
TRBV4-2,TRBJ2-5,ASSQDQGREETQY
TRBV7-2,TRBJ2-5,ASSLGDRDQETQY
TRBV5-8,TRBJ2-5,ASTQGWQETQY
TRBV28,TRBJ2-3,ASSLQWGGENTQY